This T cell receptor (beta chain) comes out of a study of cytomegalovirus exposure and HLA in healthy donors. Researchers ran the PCR with 60 Vbeta and 13 Jbeta primers. Some clones are missing from TCRdb's copy, which holds only in-frame ones; the method was immunoSEQ multiplex PCR. This repertoire shows 160,000 or so clones, 70% to 80% found once; its top ten account for around 1%. The CDR3 contains 15 residues. The V gene end was trimmed by 3 bases and the J gene end by 2 bases; junction bases not matched to a gene: 5. CDR1 MNHEY and CDR2 SMNVEV come from the germline V gene (reference sequence). Study-level points and caveats: Some 16,000 TCR beta sequences were associated with HLA alleles at 0.05 false discovery rate in a later analysis. The study assumed roughly uniform donor sequencing depth for presence/absence analyses. Later analysis placed DRB1 highest and HLA-C lowest in TCR association rates, which differed by HLA locus.

For this clone: No antigen is known for it.

The sequence derives from a woman aged 40 to 50 in good health and CMV-seronegative. Sequencing was done on a sample of PBMCs. This chain joins TRBV27 and TRBJ1-2, with 8 positions matching TRBD1. The CDR3 sequence: CASSFFGQGNYGYTF. In DNA, the CDR3 is TGTGCCAGCAGTTTCTTCGGACAGGGAAACTATGGCTACACCTTC.